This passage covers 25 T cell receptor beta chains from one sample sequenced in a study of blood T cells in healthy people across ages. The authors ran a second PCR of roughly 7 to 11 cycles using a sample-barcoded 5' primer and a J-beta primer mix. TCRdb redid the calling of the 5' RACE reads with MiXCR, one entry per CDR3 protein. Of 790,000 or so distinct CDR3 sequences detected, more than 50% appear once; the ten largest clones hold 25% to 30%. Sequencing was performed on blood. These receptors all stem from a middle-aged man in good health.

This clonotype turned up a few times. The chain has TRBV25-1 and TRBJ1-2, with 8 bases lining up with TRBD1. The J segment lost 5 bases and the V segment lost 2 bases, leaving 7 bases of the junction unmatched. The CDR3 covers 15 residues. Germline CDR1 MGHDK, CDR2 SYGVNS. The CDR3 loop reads CASSEQGARLYGYTF. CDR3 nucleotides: TGTGCCAGCAGTGAACAGGGGGCTCGGTTGTATGGCTACACCTTC.

CDR3 sequence reads: CASSQVQLAAYEQYF. CDR3 nucleotides: TGCGCCAGCAGCCAAGTTCAGTTGGCCGCCTACGAGCAGTACTTC. The J gene is TRBJ2-5, the V gene TRBV4-1; no clear D. The tail of the sequence fits TRBJ2-7 better, so the J call may be wrong. CDR1 and CDR2 (germline): MGHRA, YSYEKL. The CDR3 sequence is 15 residues long.

CDR3 protein: CASSLDGGSNSPLHF. The DNA for the CDR3 is TGCGCCAGCAGCTTGGACGGCGGGTCGAATTCACCCCTCCACTTT. V usage is TRBV5-1 and J usage is TRBJ1-6; D gene uncertain. CDR1 and CDR2 from the germline V gene are SGHRS and YFSETQ. V was trimmed by 0 bases and J by 7 bases, leaving 11 bases between them. The CDR3 is 15 residues long. The full variable domain, in which reference TRBV5-1 and TRBJ1-6 provide the parts outside the CDR3, is KAGVTQTPRYLIKTRGQQVTLSCSPISGHRSVSWYQQTPGQGLQFLFEYFSETQRNKGNFPGRFSGRQFSNSRSEMNVSTLELGDSALYLCASSLDGGSNSPLHFGNGTRLTVT.

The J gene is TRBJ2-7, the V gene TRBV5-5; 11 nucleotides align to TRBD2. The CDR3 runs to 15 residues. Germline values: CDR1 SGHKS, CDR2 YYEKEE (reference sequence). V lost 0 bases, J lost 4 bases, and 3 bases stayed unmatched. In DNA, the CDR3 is TGTGCCAGCAGCTTGGGGGGGACTAGCGGTTACGAGCAGTACTTC. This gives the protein CASSLGGTSGYEQYF.

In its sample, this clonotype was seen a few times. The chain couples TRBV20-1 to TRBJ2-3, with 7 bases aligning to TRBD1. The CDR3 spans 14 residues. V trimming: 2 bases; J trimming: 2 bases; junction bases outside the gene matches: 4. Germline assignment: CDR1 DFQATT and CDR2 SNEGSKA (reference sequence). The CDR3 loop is CSARKTGTTDTQYF. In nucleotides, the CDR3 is TGCAGTGCTAGAAAGACAGGGACCACAGATACGCAGTATTTT.

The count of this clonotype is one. CDR3 nucleotides: TGTGCCAGCAGCTCTACGCGTGATTCCTACGAGCAGTACTTC. This translates into CASSSTRDSYEQYF. The V call is TRBV7-9, the J call TRBJ2-7; D call uncertain. The V end lost 4 bases, the J end lost 1 base, and 11 bases lay between the germline ends. This CDR3 region has 14 residues. CDR1 is SEHNR, CDR2 FQNEAQ, per germline (reference sequence).

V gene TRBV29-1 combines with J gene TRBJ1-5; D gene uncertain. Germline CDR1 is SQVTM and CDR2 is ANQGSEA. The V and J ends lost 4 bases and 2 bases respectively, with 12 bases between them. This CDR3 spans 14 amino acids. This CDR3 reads CSVGLGVGNQPQHF. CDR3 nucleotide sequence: TGCAGCGTTGGTCTGGGCGTAGGCAATCAGCCCCAGCATTTT.

The CDR3 DNA is TGTGCCAGCAGCCAAGATCTAAGTGGACAGGGCTATGGCTACACCTTC. Translating it yields CASSQDLSGQGYGYTF. The V gene is TRBV4-2, the J gene TRBJ1-2; TRBD1 aligns across 8 bases. The CDR3 has 16 amino acids. Germline CDR1 reads LGHNA; CDR2 reads YNFKEQ. V shed 0 bases and J 4 bases; nucleotides not matched to a gene: 7.

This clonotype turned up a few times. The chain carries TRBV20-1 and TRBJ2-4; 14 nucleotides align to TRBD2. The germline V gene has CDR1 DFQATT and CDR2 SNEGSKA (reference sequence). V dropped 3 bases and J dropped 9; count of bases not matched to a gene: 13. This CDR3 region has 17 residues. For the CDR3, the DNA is TGCAGTGCTAGTCACATGCCGGGACTAGCGGGGGTGGTCATTCAGTACTTC. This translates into CSASHMPGLAGVVIQYF.

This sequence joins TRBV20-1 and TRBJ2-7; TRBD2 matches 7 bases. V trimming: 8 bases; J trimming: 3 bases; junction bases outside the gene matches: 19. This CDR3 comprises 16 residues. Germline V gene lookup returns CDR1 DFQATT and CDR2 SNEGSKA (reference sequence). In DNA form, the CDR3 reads TGCAGTACTAAGGATAGGATGCTAGCGGACTTCTACGAGCAGTACTTC. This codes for CSTKDRMLADFYEQYF.

CDR3 loop: CASSQEYSNQPQHF. In nucleotides, the CDR3 is TGTGCCAGCTCACAGGAATATAGCAATCAGCCCCAGCATTTT. This chain links TRBV18 with TRBJ1-5; D is unresolved. Per germline, CDR1 KGHSH and CDR2 LQKENI. The ends were cut back, 4 bases at V and 0 bases at J, with 7 bases in the middle. This CDR3 contains 14 residues.

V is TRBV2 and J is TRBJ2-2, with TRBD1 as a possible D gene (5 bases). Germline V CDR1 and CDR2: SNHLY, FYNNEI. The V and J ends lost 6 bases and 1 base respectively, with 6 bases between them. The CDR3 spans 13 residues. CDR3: CASSRENTGELFF. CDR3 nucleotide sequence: TGTGCCAGCAGCAGGGAGAACACCGGGGAGCTGTTTTTT.

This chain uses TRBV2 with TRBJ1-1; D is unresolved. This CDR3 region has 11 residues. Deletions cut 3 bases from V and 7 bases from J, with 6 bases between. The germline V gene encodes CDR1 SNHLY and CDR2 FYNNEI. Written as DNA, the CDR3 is TGTGCCAGCAGTGAGGGAGTTGAAGCTTTCTTT. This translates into CASSEGVEAFF.

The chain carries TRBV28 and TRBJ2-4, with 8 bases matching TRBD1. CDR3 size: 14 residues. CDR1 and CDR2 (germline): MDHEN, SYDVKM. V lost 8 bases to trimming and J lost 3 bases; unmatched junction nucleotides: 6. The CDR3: CASQAGTGKNIQYF. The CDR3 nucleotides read TGTGCCAGCCAAGCTGGGACAGGCAAAAACATTCAGTACTTC.

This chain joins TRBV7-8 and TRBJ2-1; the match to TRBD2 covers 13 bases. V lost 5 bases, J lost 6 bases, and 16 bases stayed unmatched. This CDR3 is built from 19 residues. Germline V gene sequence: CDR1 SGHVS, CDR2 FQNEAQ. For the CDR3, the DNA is TGTGCCAGCAGCCTACCGACTAGCGGGGGGCCCTATACGCGCAATGAGCAGTTCTTC. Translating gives CASSLPTSGGPYTRNEQFF.

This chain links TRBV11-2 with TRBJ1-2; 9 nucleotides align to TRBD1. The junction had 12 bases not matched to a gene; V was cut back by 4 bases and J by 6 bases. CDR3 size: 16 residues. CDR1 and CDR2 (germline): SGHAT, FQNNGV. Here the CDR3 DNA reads TGTGCCAGCAGCTCTAGAACAGGGACAGGGAAAGATGGCTACACCTTC. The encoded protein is CASSSRTGTGKDGYTF.

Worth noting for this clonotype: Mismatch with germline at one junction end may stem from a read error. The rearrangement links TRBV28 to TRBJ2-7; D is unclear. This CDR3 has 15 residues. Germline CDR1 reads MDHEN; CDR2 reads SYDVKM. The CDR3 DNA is TGTGCCGGCAGTTTACACGGCCCGAGCTCCTACGAGCAGTACTTC. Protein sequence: CAGSLHGPSSYEQYF.

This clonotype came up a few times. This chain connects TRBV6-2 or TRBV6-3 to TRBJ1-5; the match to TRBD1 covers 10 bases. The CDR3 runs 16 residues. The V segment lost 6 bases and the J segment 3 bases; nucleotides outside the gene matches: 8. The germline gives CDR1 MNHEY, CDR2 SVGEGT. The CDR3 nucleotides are TGTGCCAGCAGGCCGGGACAGGGGACTCACAATCAGCCCCAGCATTTT. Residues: CASRPGQGTHNQPQHF.

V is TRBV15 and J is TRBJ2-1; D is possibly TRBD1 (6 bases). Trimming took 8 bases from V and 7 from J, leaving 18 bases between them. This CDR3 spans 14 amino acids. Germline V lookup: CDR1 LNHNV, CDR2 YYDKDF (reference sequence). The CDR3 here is CATWRRGGTNEQFF. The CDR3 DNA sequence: TGTGCCACCTGGCGCAGGGGTGGGACGAATGAGCAGTTCTTC.

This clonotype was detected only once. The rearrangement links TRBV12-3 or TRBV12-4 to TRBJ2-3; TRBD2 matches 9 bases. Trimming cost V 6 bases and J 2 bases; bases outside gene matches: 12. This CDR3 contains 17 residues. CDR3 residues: CASRTGTSRTATDTQYF. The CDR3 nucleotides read TGTGCCAGCAGAACTGGGACTAGCAGAACGGCCACAGATACGCAGTATTTT.

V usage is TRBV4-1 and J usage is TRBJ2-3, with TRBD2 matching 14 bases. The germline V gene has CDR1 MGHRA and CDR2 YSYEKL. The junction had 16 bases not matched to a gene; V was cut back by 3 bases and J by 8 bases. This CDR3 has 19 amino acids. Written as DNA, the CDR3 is TGCGCCAGCAGCCAGGGCGGGACTAGCGGGGGCAAACACACGGGTACGCAGTATTTT. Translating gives CASSQGGTSGGKHTGTQYF.

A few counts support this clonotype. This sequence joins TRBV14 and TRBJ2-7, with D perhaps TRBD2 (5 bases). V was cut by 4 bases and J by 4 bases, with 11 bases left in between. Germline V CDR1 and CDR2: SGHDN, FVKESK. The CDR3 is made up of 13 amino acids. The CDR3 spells CASSPRWRYEQYF. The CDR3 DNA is TGTGCCAGCAGCCCTCGTTGGAGGTACGAGCAGTACTTC.

The CDR3 reads CASSSSGTYEQYF. CDR3 sequence (DNA): TGCGCCAGCTCATCTTCAGGGACTTACGAGCAGTACTTC. This chain uses TRBV5-1 with TRBJ2-7, with a possible D match to TRBD2 (6 bases). Trimming removed 7 bases at V and 4 bases at J, with 15 bases between. Germline V lookup: CDR1 SGHRS, CDR2 YFSETQ. The CDR3 totals 13 residues.

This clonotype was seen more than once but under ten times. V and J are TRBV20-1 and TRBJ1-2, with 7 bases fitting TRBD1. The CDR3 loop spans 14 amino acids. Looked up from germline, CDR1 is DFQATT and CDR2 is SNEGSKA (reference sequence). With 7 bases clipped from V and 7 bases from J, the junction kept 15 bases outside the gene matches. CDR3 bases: TGCAGTGTCCCAGGGGGGGGCGAAAGTTCTGGCTACACCTTC. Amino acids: CSVPGGGESSGYTF.

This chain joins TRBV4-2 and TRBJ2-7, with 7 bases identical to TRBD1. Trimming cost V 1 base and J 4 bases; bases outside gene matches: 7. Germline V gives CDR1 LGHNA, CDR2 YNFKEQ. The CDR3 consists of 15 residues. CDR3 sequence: CASSQGHRGEYEQYF. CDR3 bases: TGTGCCAGCAGCCAAGGCCACAGGGGCGAATACGAGCAGTACTTC.